This T cell receptor (beta chain) was documented in a study of Graves' ophthalmopathy and Graves' hyperthyroidism. Orbital computed tomography, together with clinical symptoms, serum thyroxine, TRAb and thyroid ultrasound, was used for diagnosis. Transcripts of RNA were the source for amplifying TCR beta CDR3 regions. Second-round multiplex PCR came after a first-round RT-PCR that employed HTBI primers. One entry per CDR3 protein, called by TCRdb with MiXCR from the multiplex PCR reads. Of around 660,000 distinct CDR3 sequences in the sample, about two fifths were seen once. Overall study results and limits: The model forecast ophthalmopathy progression, reaching roughly 71% sensitivity and about 75% specificity. Distinction of ophthalmopathy from stable hyperthyroidism by a 13-signature model reached approximately 88% sensitivity and 75% to 84% specificity.

Details on this clonotype: As yet, its antigen is unknown.

The sample consisted of peripheral blood. This sequence was found in an adult man with Graves' ophthalmopathy.

This CDR3 is CSVEDYGTGTDTQYF. The CDR3 coding sequence is TGCAGCGTTGAAGACTATGGGACAGGCACAGATACGCAGTATTTT. The chain carries TRBV29-1 and TRBJ2-3, with TRBD1 matching over 7 bases. The V and J ends lost 0 bases and 1 base, in that order; junction bases with no gene match: 4. This CDR3 has 15 residues. Germline V gene lookup returns CDR1 SQVTM and CDR2 ANQGSEA.